Listed here are 18 T cell receptor beta chains from one sample, sequenced in a study of T-cell reconstitution after alpha-beta-depleted transplantation in children. Library preparation (for TCRbeta) was performed with unique molecular identifiers. MiXCR, run by TCRdb on the PCR reads, gives a single entry per CDR3 protein. This repertoire shows 200,000 to 250,000 distinct CDR3 sequences, about 11% found once; its top ten account for 28%. The starting material was PBMCs, obtained before TCRalphabeta/CD19-depleted stem cell transplant. Every receptor here comes from a child younger than two with acute myeloid leukemia, due to receive a stem cell transplant.

The table lists this clonotype with many counts. The chain couples TRBV15 to TRBJ1-1; the D gene is possibly TRBD1 (6 bases). The CDR3 consists of 13 residues. The germline gives CDR1 LNHNV, CDR2 YYDKDF (reference sequence). Trimming took off 3 bases at V and 10 bases at J, with 15 bases between the two ends. The CDR3 sequence: CATSRRSGERAFF. The CDR3 DNA reads TGTGCCACCAGCAGGCGTTCAGGGGAGCGAGCTTTCTTT.

As regards this clonotype: A much larger clone lies a single base off, so this may be a read error. V is TRBV3-1 and J is TRBJ2-3, with 9 bases that match TRBD2. This CDR3 is 15 amino acids long. Germline CDR1 reads LGHDT; CDR2 reads YNNKEL (reference sequence). CDR3 residues: CASSYSGSETDRQYF. In nucleotides, the CDR3 is TGTGCCAGCAGTTATAGCGGGAGTGAAACAGATAGGCAGTATTTT.

This clonotype was seen a few times. The V call is TRBV5-1, the J call TRBJ1-6; 8 positions match TRBD1. The ends lost 0 bases at V and 7 bases at J; junction bases unmatched: 6. Per germline, CDR1 SGHRS and CDR2 YFSETQ. The CDR3 totals 16 residues. The CDR3 nucleotides read TGCGCCAGCAGCTTGGGACAGGGGTACGGGAATTCACCCCTCCACTTT. Protein: CASSLGQGYGNSPLHF.

This clonotype was counted many times. The chain recombines TRBV5-1 with TRBJ2-1; D gene ambiguous. CDR1 and CDR2 from the germline V gene are SGHRS and YFSETQ. The CDR3 has 12 amino acids. The V end lost 0 bases, the J end lost 10 bases, and 8 bases lay between the germline ends. The CDR3 coding sequence is TGCGCCAGCAGCTTGGGGACCACCGAGCAGTTCTTC. The encoded protein is CASSLGTTEQFF.

This clonotype was seen many times. The genes are TRBV20-1 and TRBJ2-1; D unclear. Trimming took off 6 bases at V and 5 bases at J, with 20 bases between the two ends. CDR1 is DFQATT and CDR2 is SNEGSKA in the germline V gene (reference sequence). The CDR3 extends over 15 amino acids. The CDR3 nucleotides read TGCAGTGCACCGATCCAGGTGACCTCACACAATGAGCAGTTCTTC. Its translation: CSAPIQVTSHNEQFF.

This clonotype was found a few times. Since a much larger clone is just one base distant, this may be a read error. The chain is built from TRBV20-1 and TRBJ2-7; 7 bases map to TRBD2. The CDR3 extends over 13 amino acids. Germline V CDR1 and CDR2: DFQATT, SNEGSKA (reference sequence). The CDR3 sequence: CSASGRTTYEQCF. CDR3 sequence (DNA): TGCAGTGCTAGCGGGAGGACTACCTACGAGCAGTGCTTC.

The sample holds many counts of this clonotype. This chain links TRBV7-6 with TRBJ1-3; D possibly corresponds to TRBD1 (5 bases). CDR3 length: 16 amino acids. The ends were cut back, 0 bases at V and 0 bases at J, with 9 bases in the middle. Per germline, CDR1 SGHVS and CDR2 FNYEAQ. The CDR3 coding sequence is TGTGCCAGCAGCTTAGCAGACAGCACCTCTGGAAACACCATATATTTT. Protein: CASSLADSTSGNTIYF.

The genes are TRBV18 and TRBJ2-7; 13 nucleotides line up with TRBD2. J was trimmed by 4 bases and V by 0 bases; bases with no gene match: 6. CDR1 KGHSH and CDR2 LQKENI come from the germline V gene. The CDR3 runs to 17 residues. DNA for the CDR3: TGTGCCAGCTCACCACCGGGACTAGCGGGACGAGAATACGAGCAGTACTTC. It codes for CASSPPGLAGREYEQYF.

At least ten counts were recorded for this clonotype. The chain is built from TRBV12-3 or TRBV12-4 and TRBJ1-1, with a weak D call TRBD1 (5 bases). The CDR3 spans 17 residues. The V gene lost 7 bases and the J gene lost 0 bases, with 21 bases spanning the gap. CDR3 DNA sequence: TGTGCCAGCACCCTGGGTGGGGCAGCGCTCTTGAACACTGAAGCTTTCTTT. It yields the protein CASTLGGAALLNTEAFF.

This clonotype was seen repeatedly, ten times or more. The chain combines TRBV2 with TRBJ2-1; D is unclear. Germline V CDR1 and CDR2: SNHLY, FYNNEI. The V end was cut by 4 bases, the J end by 4 bases, with 5 bases between. The CDR3 has 12 residues. The CDR3 bases are TGTGCCAGCAGTGGTCAATACAATGAGCAGTTCTTC. Amino acids: CASSGQYNEQFF.

This clonotype was counted many times. The chain recombines TRBV3-1 with TRBJ2-1, with D perhaps matching TRBD2 (5 bases). The germline V gene encodes CDR1 LGHDT and CDR2 YNNKEL (reference sequence). The CDR3 runs to 17 residues. V was shortened by 2 bases and J by 4 bases, with 18 bases between the two germline ends. The CDR3 sequence is CASSQLSSLAYYNEQFF. The CDR3 DNA reads TGTGCCAGCAGCCAACTGTCCTCGCTAGCTTATTACAATGAGCAGTTCTTC.

This clonotype has ten or more counts. This sequence joins TRBV12-3 or TRBV12-4 and TRBJ2-1; D perhaps matches TRBD2 (6 bases). The CDR3 has 14 amino acids. The V gene lost 3 bases and the J gene lost 3 bases, with 9 bases spanning the gap. The CDR3 spells CASSFRGNYNEQFF. Here the CDR3 DNA reads TGTGCCAGCAGTTTTCGCGGGAACTACAATGAGCAGTTCTTC.

This clonotype was seen a handful of times. The CDR3, as DNA: TGTGCCAGTAGACGGGGAATTCAGCCCCAGCATTTT. This translates into CASRRGIQPQHF. The chain recombines TRBV7-3 with TRBJ1-5, with D uncertain. The CDR3 runs 12 residues. The ends were cut back, 9 bases at V and 6 bases at J, with 12 bases in the middle. Germline CDR1 is SGHTA and CDR2 is FQGTGA.

Ten or more counts support this clonotype. The chain is built from TRBV28 and TRBJ2-1, with 9 nucleotides matching TRBD2. V lost 2 bases to trimming and J lost 6 bases; unmatched junction nucleotides: 5. Looked up from germline, CDR1 is MDHEN and CDR2 is SYDVKM. The CDR3 is 15 residues long. This chain's CDR3 is CASSLVGLAFNEQFF. CDR3 DNA sequence: TGTGCCAGCAGTTTAGTGGGACTAGCCTTCAATGAGCAGTTCTTC.

Many counts were recorded for this clonotype. The chain employs TRBV20-1 and TRBJ2-1; the D is unclear. Per the germline V gene, CDR1 is DFQATT and CDR2 is SNEGSKA (reference sequence). This CDR3 comprises 15 residues. V dropped 2 bases and J dropped 0 bases, with 11 bases sitting between them. The CDR3 coding sequence is TGCAGTGCTAGATTGGACCTGGACTCCTACAATGAGCAGTTCTTC. This translates into CSARLDLDSYNEQFF.

This clonotype was counted ten times or more. The V gene is TRBV20-1, the J gene TRBJ2-1, with D possibly being TRBD1 or TRBD2 (5 bases each). In germline, CDR1 is DFQATT, CDR2 SNEGSKA (reference sequence). The length of the CDR3 is 15 residues. V was trimmed by 5 bases and J by 0 bases, leaving 14 bases between them. CDR3: CSAGGGQSSYNEQFF. CDR3 DNA: TGCAGTGCTGGGGGTGGGCAGAGCTCCTACAATGAGCAGTTCTTC.

The chain employs TRBV12-5 and TRBJ2-7, with D perhaps TRBD2 (6 bases). The CDR3 is 14 residues long. The V gene's germline CDR1 is LGHNT and CDR2 FRNRAP. Trimming stripped 1 base from V and 4 bases from J, with 11 bases between. Here the CDR3 reads CASGLDRRGYEQYF. As DNA, the CDR3 is TGTGCTAGTGGTTTGGACCGACGGGGGTACGAGCAGTACTTC.

The table lists this clonotype with many counts. V is TRBV28 and J is TRBJ1-1; a possible D gene is TRBD1 (6 bases). V shed 1 base and J shed 0 bases, with 9 bases lying between them. CDR3 size: 15 residues. The germline V gene has CDR1 MDHEN and CDR2 SYDVKM. CDR3 region: CASSLFGGLNTEAFF. In DNA, the CDR3 is TGTGCCAGCAGTTTATTCGGGGGCCTGAACACTGAAGCTTTCTTT.